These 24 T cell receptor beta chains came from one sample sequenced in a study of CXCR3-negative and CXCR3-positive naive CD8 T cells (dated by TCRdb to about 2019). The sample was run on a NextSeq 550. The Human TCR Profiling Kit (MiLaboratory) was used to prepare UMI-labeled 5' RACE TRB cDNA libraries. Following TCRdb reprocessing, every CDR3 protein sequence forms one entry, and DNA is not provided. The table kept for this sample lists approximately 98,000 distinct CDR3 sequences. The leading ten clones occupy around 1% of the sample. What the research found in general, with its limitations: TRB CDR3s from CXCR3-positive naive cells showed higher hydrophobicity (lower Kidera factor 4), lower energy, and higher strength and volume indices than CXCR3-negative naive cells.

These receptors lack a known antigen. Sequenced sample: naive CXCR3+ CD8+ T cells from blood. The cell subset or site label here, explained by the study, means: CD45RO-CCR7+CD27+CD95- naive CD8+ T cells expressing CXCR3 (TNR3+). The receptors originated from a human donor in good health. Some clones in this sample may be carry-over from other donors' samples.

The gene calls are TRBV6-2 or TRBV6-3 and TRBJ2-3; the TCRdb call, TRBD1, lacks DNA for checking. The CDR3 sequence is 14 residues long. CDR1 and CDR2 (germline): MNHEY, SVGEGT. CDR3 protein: CASSYLGGTDTQYF.

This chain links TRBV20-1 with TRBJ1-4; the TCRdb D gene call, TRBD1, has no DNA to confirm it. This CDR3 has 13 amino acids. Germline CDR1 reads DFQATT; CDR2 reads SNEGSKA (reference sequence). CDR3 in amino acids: CSPITGEGEKLFF.

The CDR3 sequence: CSVSETRTETYEQYF. The gene calls are TRBV29-1 and TRBJ2-7. The CDR3 consists of 15 residues. Per germline, CDR1 SQVTM and CDR2 ANQGSEA.

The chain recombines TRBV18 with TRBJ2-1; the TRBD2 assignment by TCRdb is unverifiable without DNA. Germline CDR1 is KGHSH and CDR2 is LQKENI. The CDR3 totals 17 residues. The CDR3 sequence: CASSLRTSGGPYNEQFF.

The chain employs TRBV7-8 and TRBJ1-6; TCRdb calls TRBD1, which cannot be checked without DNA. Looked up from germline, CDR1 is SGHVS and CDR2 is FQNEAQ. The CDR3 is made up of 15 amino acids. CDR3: CASSKDRNYNSPLHF.

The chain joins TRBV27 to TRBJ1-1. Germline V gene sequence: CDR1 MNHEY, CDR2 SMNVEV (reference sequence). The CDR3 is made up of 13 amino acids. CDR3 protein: CASSLIGVPEAFF.

CDR3 loop: CSVVAFPQGTYTGNTIYF. The rearrangement joins TRBV29-1 to TRBJ1-3; TCRdb gives TRBD1 as the D gene, but with no DNA this cannot be confirmed. This CDR3 region has 18 residues. Germline CDR1 SQVTM, CDR2 ANQGSEA. Full variable domain (outside the CDR3, taken from reference TRBV29-1 and TRBJ1-3): SAVISQKPSRDICQRGTSLTIQCQVDSQVTMMFWYRQQPGQSLTLIATANQGSEATYESGFVIDKFPISRPNLTFSTLTVSNMSPEDSSIYLCSVVAFPQGTYTGNTIYFGEGSWLTVV.

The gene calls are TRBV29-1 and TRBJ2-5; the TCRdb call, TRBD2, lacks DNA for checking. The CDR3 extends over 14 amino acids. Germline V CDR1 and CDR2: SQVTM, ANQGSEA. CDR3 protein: CSVAPPTTQETQYF.

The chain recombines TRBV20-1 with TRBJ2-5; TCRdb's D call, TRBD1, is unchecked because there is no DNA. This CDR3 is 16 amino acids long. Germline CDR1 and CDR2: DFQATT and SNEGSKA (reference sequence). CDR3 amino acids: CSAKVRDNYKRETQYF.

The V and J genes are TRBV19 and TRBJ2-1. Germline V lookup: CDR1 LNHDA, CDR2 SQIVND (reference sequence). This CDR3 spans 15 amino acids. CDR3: CASSTGVSSYNEQFF.

This CDR3 reads CASSTVTGVNQPQHF. V is TRBV19 and J is TRBJ1-5; as DNA is missing, the TRBD1 call by TCRdb cannot be tested. This CDR3 contains 15 residues. CDR1 is LNHDA and CDR2 is SQIVND in the germline V gene (reference sequence).

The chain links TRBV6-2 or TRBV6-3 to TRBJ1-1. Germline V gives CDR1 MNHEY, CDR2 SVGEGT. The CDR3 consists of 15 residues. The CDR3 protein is CASTEENLMNTEAFF.

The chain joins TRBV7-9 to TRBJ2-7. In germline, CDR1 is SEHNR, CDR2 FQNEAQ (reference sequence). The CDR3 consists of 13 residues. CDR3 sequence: CASSISSSYEQYF.

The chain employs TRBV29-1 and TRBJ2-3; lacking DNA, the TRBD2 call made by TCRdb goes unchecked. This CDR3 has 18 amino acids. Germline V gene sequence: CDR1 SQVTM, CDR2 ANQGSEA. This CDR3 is CGVELWTSGGPSTDTQYF.

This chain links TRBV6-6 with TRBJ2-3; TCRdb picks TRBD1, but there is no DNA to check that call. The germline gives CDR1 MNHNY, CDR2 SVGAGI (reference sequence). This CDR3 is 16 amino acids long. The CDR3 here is CASSYAPGEIQNTQYF.

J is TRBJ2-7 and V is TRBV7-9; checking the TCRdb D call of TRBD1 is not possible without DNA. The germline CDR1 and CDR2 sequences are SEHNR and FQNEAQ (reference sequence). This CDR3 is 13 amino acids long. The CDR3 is CASSVGQGNEQYF.

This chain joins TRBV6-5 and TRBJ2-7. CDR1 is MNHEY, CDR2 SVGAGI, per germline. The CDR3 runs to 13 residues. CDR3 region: CASSYSRTLEQYF.

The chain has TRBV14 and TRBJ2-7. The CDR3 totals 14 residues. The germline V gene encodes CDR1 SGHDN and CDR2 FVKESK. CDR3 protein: CGSSQANRDYEQYF.

This chain's CDR3 is CASSFSGHREKNEQFF. The chain uses TRBV12-3 or TRBV12-4 and TRBJ2-1; absent DNA, TCRdb's TRBD1 call cannot be checked. CDR3 length: 16 amino acids.

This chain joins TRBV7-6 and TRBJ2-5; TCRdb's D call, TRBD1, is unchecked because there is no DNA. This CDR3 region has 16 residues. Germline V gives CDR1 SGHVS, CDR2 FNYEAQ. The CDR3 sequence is CASSLTTGGAEKTQYF.

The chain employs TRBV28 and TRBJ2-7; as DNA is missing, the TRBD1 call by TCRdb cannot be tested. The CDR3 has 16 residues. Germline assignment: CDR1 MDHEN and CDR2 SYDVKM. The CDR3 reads CASSPYSWGASYEQYF.

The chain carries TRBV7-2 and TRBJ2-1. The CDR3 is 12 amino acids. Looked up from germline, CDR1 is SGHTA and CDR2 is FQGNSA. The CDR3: CSSSLGYNEQFF.

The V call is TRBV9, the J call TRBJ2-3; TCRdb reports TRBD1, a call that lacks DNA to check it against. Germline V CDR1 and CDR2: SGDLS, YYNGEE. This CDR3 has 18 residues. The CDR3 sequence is CASRYPTQGGGDTDTQYF.

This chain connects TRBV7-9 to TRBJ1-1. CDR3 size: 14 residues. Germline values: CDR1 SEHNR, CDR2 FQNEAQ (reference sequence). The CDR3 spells CASSLTDTNTEAFF.